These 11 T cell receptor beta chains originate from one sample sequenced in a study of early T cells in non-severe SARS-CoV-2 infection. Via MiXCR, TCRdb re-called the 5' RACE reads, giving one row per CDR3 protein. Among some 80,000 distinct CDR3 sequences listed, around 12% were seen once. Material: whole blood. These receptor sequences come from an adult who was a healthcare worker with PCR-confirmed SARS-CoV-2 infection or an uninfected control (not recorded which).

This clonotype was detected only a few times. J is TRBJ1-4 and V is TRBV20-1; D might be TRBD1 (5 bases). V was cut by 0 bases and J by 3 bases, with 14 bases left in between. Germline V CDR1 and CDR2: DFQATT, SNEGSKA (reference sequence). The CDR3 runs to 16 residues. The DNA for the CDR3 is TGCAGTGCTAGAGAAAGGCTCGGGGCCCCTAATGAAAAACTGTTTTTT. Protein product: CSARERLGAPNEKLFF.

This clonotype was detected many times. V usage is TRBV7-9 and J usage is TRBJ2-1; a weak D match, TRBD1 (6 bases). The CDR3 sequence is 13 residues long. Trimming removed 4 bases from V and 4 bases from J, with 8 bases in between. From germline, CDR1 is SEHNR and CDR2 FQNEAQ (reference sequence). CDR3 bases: TGTGCCAGCAGCTACGACAGGTACAATGAGCAGTTCTTC. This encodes CASSYDRYNEQFF.

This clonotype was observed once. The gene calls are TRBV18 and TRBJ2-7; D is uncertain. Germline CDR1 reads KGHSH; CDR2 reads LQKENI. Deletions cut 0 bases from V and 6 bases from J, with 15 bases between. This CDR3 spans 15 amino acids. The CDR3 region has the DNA TGTGCCAGCTCACCACCAGAAGTTTTCGGGCGCGAGCAGTACTTC. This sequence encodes CASSPPEVFGREQYF.

CDR3 nucleotides: TGTGCCAGCAGCTCAAAGAGGGAAGAGACCCAGTACTTC. The encoded protein is CASSSKREETQYF. J is TRBJ2-5 and V is TRBV7-3, with TRBD2 as a possible D gene (5 bases). This CDR3 is built from 13 residues. Per the germline V gene, CDR1 is SGHTA and CDR2 is FQGTGA. The ends were cut back, 4 bases at V and 3 bases at J, with 9 bases in the middle.

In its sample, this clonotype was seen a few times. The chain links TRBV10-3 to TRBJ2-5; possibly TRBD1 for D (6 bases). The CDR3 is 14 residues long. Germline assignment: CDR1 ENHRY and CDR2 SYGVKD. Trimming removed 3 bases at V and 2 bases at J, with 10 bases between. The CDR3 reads CAISEQGPQETQYF. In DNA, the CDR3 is TGTGCCATCAGTGAACAGGGACCGCAAGAGACCCAGTACTTC.

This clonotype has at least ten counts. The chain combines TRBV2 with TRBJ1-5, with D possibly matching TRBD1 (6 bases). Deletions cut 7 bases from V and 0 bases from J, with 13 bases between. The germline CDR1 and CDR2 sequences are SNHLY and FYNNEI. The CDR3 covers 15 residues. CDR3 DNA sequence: TGTGCCAGCAACGGAGGGGGGTATAGCAATCAGCCCCAGCATTTT. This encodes CASNGGGYSNQPQHF.

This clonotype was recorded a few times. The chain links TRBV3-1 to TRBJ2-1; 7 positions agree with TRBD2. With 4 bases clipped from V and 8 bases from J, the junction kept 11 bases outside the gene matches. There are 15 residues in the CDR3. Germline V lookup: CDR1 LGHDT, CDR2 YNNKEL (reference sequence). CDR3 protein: CASSRRGGSFHEQFF. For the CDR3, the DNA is TGTGCCAGCAGCCGTCGCGGGGGTAGCTTCCATGAGCAGTTCTTC.

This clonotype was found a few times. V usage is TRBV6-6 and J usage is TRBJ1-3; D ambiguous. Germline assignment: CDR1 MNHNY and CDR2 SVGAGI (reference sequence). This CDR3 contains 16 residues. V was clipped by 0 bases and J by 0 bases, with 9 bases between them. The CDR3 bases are TGTGCCAGCAGTTACTCCGAGGCCGACTCTGGAAACACCATATATTTT. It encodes CASSYSEADSGNTIYF.

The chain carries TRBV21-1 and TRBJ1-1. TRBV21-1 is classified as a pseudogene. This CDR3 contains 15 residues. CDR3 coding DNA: TGTGCCAGCACCCCTCCCGGGCGGCAGGACACTGAAGCTTTCTTT. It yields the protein CASTPPGRQDTEAFF.

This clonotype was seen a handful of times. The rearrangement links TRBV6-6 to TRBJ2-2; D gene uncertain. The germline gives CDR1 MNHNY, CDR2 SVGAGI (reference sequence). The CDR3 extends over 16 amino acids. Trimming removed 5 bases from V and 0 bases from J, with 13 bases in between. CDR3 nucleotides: TGTGCCAGCAGTCTAGGACCCGTTGCGAACACCGGGGAGCTGTTTTTT. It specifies CASSLGPVANTGELFF.

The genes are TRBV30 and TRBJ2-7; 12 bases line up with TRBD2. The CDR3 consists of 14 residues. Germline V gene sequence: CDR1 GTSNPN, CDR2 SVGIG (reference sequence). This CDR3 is CAVEASGRAYEQYF. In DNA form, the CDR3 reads TGTGCTGTTGAGGCTAGCGGGAGGGCTTACGAGCAGTACTTC. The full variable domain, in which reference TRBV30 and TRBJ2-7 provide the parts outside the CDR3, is SQTIHQWPATLVQPVGSPLSLECTVEGTSNPNLYWYRQAAGRGLQLLFYSVGIGQISSEVPQNLSASRPQDRQFILSSKKLLLSDSGFYLCAVEASGRAYEQYFGPGTRLTVT.